This T cell receptor beta chain originates from a study of T cell changes during pregnancy in multiple sclerosis. With 3 bases clipped from V and 2 bases from J, the junction kept 4 bases outside the gene matches. CDR1 and CDR2 (germline): LNHDA, SQIVND (reference sequence). This CDR3 contains 15 residues. This table comes from immunoSEQ multiplex PCR, and its TCRdb copy is limited to in-frame clones, with some not included. The repertoire holds fewer than 85,000 clones, with 70% to 90% as singletons. This clonotype originated in a female donor with multiple sclerosis, enrolled in a pregnancy study. The starting material was peripheral blood, obtained before pregnancy. This chain links TRBV19 with TRBJ2-7; 10 bases fit TRBD1. CDR3 nucleotide sequence: TGTGCCAGTAGTATTCCGGGACAGGGGACCTACGAGCAGTACTTC. Protein: CASSIPGQGTYEQYF. Using reference TRBV19 and TRBJ2-7 for the parts outside the CDR3, the full variable domain is DGGITQSPKYLFRKEGQNVTLSCEQNLNHDAMYWYRQDPGQGLRLIYYSQIVNDFQKGDIAEGYSVSREKKESFPLTVTSAQKNPTAFYLCASSIPGQGTYEQYFGPGTRLTVT.